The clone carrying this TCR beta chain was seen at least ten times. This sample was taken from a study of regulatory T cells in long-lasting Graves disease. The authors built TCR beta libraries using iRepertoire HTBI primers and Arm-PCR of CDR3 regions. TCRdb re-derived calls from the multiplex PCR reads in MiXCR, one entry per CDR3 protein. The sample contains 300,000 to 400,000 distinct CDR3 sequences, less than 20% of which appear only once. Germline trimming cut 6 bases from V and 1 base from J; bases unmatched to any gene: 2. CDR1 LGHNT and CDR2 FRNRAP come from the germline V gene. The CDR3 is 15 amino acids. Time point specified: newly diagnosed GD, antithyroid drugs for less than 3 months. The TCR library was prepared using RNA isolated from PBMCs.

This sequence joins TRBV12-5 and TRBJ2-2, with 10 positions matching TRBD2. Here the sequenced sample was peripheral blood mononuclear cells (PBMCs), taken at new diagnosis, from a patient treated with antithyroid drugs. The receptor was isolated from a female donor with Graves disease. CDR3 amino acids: CASGWTSGNTGELFF. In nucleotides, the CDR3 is TGTGCTAGTGGATGGACTAGCGGGAACACCGGGGAGCTGTTTTTT.